This entry is about one TCR beta chain. The antigen is undetermined. The data originate from a study of OX40 agonist ivuxolimab in advanced cancers. Repertoires were generated with immunoSEQ multiplex PCR, while TCRdb's copy carries only in-frame clones and drops some. Here the sample spans about 64,000 clones, 85% being singletons. Study results and caveats: Normalized T-cell clonal expansion was also low in a subset of nonresponders.

Germline assignment: CDR1 SGHKS and CDR2 YYEKEE (reference sequence). This CDR3 region has 15 residues. The germline V and J ends were trimmed by 0 bases and 3 bases, with 10 bases remaining between them. Blood specimens came from baseline, cycle 4 day 1, and cycle 7 day 1. The material sequenced was CD4+ or CD8+ T cells sorted from blood, taken in a trial of the OX40 agonist ivuxolimab. The rearrangement joins TRBV5-5 to TRBJ2-1; tentative D call: TRBD2 (5 bases). This clonotype was sampled from an adult with an advanced solid tumor such as melanoma, head and neck, liver or kidney cancer. The CDR3 spells CASSLVPGSYNEQFF. In DNA form, the CDR3 reads TGTGCCAGCAGCTTGGTTCCGGGGAGCTACAATGAGCAGTTCTTC.